The 5 T cell receptor beta chains presented below share a single source sample, sequenced in a study of beta chain features in type 1 diabetes. Isolated RNA was reverse transcribed in full, so expressed TCRB transcripts were sequenced. This table comes from immunoSEQ multiplex PCR, and its TCRdb copy is limited to in-frame clones, with some not included. The sample holds 350,000 to 450,000 clones, approximately 15% seen once. Sequencing used naive CD4+ T cells from blood. The receptors derive from a man younger than 45 in good health.

This chain links TRBV11-2 with TRBJ2-1, with D possibly matching TRBD1 (5 bases). The CDR3 loop spans 15 amino acids. Germline loops: CDR1 SGHAT, CDR2 FQNNGV. The V gene lost 0 bases and the J gene lost 1 base, with 7 bases spanning the gap. CDR3 in DNA: TGTGCCAGCAGCTTAGACAGGGTGTCCTACAATGAGCAGTTCTTC. It specifies CASSLDRVSYNEQFF.

This clone was seen a handful of times. V and J are TRBV6-5 and TRBJ1-1; D uncertain. The germline V and J ends were trimmed by 6 bases and 5 bases, with 16 bases remaining between them. This CDR3 contains 14 residues. Germline CDR1 is MNHEY and CDR2 is SVGAGI. The CDR3 DNA sequence: TGTGCCAGCAGCATCGGGGAGTGGCGGACTGAAGCTTTCTTT. This encodes CASSIGEWRTEAFF.

J is TRBJ2-7 and V is TRBV7-6; possibly TRBD2 for D (7 bases). V lost 3 bases, J lost 4 bases, and 16 bases lay in between. CDR3 length: 15 residues. Germline CDR1 reads SGHVS; CDR2 reads FNYEAQ. The CDR3 sequence: CASSLGAGVRYEQYV. Here the CDR3 DNA reads TGTGCCAGCAGCTTGGGGGCGGGAGTTCGGTACGAGCAGTACGTC.

The rearrangement links TRBV2 to TRBJ1-2, with D hard to call. V dropped 5 bases and J dropped 7 bases, with 14 bases sitting between them. The CDR3 has 13 amino acids. The germline gives CDR1 SNHLY, CDR2 FYNNEI. CDR3 sequence (DNA): TGTGCCAGCAGTCCGGCGGGTTTTGGTGGCTACACCTTC. Its translation: CASSPAGFGGYTF.

This chain joins TRBV29-1 and TRBJ2-1; 7 bases are shared with TRBD1. J lost 2 bases, V lost 4 bases, and 5 bases had no gene match. CDR1 SQVTM and CDR2 ANQGSEA come from the germline V gene. CDR3 length: 14 residues. CDR3 sequence reads: CSVARTGTYNEQFF. The CDR3 nucleotides are TGCAGCGTTGCCCGGACAGGTACCTACAATGAGCAGTTCTTC.